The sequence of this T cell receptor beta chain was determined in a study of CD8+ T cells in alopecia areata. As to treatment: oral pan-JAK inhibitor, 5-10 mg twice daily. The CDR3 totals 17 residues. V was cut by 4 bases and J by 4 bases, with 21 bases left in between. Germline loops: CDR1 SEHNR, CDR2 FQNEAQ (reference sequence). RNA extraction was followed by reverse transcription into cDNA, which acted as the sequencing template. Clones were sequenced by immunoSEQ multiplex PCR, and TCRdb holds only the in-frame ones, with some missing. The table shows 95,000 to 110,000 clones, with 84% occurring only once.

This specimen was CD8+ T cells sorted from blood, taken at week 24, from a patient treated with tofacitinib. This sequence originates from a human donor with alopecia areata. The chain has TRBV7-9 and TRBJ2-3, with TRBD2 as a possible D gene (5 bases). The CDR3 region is CASSSSIRLGSADTQYF. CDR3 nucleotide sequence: TGTGCCAGCAGCTCATCTATTCGGCTTGGGAGCGCAGATACGCAGTATTTT.